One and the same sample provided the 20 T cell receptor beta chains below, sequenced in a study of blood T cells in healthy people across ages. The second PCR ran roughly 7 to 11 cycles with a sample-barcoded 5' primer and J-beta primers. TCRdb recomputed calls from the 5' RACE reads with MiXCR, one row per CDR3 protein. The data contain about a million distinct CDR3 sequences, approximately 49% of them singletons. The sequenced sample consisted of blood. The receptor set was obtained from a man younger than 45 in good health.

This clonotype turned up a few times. The CDR3 DNA reads as TGTGCCAGCACCCCTGGAGGGACAGTAACCTACGAGCAGTACTTC. Protein sequence: CASTPGGTVTYEQYF. The chain combines TRBV7-2 with TRBJ2-7; the D gene is possibly TRBD1 (7 bases). The CDR3 is 15 residues long. Trimming shortened V by 7 bases and J by 2 bases, and 18 bases separated the two germline ends. Germline CDR1 SGHTA, CDR2 FQGNSA.

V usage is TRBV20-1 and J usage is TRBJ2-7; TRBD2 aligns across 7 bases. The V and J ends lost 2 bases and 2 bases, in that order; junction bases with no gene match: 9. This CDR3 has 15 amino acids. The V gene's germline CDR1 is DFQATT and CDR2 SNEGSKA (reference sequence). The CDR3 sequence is CSARSAAGIPYEQYF. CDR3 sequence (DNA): TGCAGTGCTAGATCCGCAGCGGGAATCCCCTACGAGCAGTACTTC.

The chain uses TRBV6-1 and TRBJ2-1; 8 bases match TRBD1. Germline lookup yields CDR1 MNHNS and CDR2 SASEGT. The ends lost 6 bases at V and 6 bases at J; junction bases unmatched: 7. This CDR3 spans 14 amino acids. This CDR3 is CASRLDRGLNEQFF. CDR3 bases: TGTGCCAGCAGACTCGACAGGGGTCTCAATGAGCAGTTCTTC.

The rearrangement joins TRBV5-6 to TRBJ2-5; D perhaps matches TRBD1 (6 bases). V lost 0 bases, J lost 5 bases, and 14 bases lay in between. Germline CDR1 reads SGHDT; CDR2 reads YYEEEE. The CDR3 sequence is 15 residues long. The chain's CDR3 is CASSLGQASYETQYF. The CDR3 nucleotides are TGTGCCAGCAGCTTGGGACAGGCAAGTTACGAGACCCAGTACTTC.

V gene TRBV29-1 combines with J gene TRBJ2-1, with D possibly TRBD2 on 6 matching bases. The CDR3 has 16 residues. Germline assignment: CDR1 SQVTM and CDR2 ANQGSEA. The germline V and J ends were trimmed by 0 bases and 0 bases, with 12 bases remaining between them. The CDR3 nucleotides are TGCAGCGTTGAAGAGGGACTCTTGAGCTCCTACAATGAGCAGTTCTTC. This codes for CSVEEGLLSSYNEQFF.

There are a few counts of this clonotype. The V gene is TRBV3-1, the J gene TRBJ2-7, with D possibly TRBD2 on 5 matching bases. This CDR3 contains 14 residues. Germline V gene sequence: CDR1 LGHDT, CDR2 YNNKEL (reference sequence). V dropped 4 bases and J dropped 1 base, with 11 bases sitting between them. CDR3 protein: CASSLPGLSYEQYF. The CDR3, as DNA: TGTGCCAGCAGCCTCCCCGGACTTTCCTACGAGCAGTACTTC.

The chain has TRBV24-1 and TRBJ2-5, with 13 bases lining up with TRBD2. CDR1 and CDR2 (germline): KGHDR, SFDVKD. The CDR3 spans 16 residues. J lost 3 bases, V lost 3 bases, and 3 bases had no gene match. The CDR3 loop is CATSDGGLAGKETQYF. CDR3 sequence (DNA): TGTGCCACCAGTGATGGGGGACTAGCGGGGAAAGAGACCCAGTACTTC.

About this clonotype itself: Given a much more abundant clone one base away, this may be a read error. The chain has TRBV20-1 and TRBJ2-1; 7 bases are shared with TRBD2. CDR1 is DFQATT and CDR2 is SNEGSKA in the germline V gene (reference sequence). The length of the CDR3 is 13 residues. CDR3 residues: CSPQHPGGYEQFF. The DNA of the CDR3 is TGCAGCCCCCAACATCCGGGGGGTTACGAGCAGTTCTTC.

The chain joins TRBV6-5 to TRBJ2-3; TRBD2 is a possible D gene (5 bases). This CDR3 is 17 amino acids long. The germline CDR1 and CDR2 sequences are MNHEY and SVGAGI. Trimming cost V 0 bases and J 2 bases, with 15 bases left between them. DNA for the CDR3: TGTGCCAGCAGTTACTCGATGCATCTAGCTAACACAGATACGCAGTATTTT. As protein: CASSYSMHLANTDTQYF.

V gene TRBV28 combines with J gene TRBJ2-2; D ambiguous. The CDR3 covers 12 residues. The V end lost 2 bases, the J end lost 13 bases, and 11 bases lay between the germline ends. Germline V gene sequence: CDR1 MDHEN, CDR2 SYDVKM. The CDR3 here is CASSLAAAGLFF. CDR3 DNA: TGTGCCAGCAGTTTAGCGGCAGCCGGGCTGTTTTTT.

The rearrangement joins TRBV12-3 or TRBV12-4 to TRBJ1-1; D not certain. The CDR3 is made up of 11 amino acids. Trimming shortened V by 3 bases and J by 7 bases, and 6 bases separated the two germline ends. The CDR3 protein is CASSFWGEAFF. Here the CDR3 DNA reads TGTGCCAGCAGTTTTTGGGGTGAAGCTTTCTTT.

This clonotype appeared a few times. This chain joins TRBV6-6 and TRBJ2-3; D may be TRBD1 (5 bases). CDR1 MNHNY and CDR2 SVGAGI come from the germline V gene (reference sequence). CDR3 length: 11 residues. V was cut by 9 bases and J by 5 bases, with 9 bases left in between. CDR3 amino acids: CASAGLDTQYF. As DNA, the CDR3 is TGTGCCAGTGCAGGGCTAGATACGCAGTATTTT.

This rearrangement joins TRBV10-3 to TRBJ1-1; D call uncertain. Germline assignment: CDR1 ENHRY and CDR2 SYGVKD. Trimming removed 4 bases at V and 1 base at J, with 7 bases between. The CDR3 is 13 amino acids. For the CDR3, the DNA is TGTGCCATCAGTGTTATGCAGAACACTGAAGCTTTCTTT. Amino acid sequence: CAISVMQNTEAFF.

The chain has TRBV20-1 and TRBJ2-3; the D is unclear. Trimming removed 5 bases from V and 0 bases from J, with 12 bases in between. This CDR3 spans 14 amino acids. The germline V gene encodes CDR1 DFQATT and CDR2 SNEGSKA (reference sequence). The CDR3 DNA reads TGCAGTGCTCAGAGTCCAGCCAGCACAGATACGCAGTATTTT. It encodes CSAQSPASTDTQYF.

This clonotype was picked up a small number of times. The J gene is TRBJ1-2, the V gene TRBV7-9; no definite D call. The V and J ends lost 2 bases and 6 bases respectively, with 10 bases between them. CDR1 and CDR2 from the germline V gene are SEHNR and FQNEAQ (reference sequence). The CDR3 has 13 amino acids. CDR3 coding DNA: TGTGCCAGCAGCTTATCTGGTTTTGATGGCTACACCTTC. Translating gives CASSLSGFDGYTF. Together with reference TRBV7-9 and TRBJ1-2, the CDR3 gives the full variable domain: DTGVSQNPRHKITKRGQNVTFRCDPISEHNRLYWYRQTLGQGPEFLTYFQNEAQLEKSRLLSDRFSAERPKGSFSTLEIQRTEQGDSAMYLCASSLSGFDGYTFGSGTRLTVV.

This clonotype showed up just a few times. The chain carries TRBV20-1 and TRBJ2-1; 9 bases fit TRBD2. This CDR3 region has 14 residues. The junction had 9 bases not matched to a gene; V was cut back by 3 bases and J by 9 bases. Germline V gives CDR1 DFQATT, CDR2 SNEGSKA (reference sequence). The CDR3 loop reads CSASQGTSRREQFF. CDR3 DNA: TGCAGTGCTAGCCAGGGGACTAGCCGGCGTGAGCAGTTCTTC.

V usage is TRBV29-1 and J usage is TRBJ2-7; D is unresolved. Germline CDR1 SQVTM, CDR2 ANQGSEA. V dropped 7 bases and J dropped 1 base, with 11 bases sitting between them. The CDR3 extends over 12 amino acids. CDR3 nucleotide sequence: TGCAGCGCCCGACGGAATTCCTACGAGCAGTACTTC. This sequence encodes CSARRNSYEQYF.

CDR3 protein: CASSFTDPNTGELFF. In nucleotides, the CDR3 is TGCGCCAGCAGCTTTACTGACCCGAACACCGGGGAGCTGTTTTTT. J is TRBJ2-2 and V is TRBV5-1; D uncertain. CDR3 length: 15 amino acids. Trimming cost V 2 bases and J 0 bases, with 8 bases left between them. Per the germline V gene, CDR1 is SGHRS and CDR2 is YFSETQ.

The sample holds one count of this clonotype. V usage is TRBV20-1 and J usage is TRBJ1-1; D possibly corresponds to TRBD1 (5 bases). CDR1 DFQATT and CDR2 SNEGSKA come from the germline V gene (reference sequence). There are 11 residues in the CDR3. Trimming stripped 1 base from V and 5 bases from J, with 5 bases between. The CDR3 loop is CSARAGTEAFF. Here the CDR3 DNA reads TGCAGTGCTAGAGCAGGGACTGAAGCTTTCTTT.

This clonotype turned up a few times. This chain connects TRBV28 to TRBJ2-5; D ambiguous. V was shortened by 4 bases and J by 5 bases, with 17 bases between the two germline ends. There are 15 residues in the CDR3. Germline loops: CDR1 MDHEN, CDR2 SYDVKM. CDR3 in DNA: TGTGCCAGCAGTTCGGTTCGGAGCGTTAGGGAGACCCAGTACTTC. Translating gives CASSSVRSVRETQYF. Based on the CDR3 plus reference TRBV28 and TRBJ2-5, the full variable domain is DVKVTQSSRYLVKRTGEKVFLECVQDMDHENMFWYRQDPGLGLRLIYFSYDVKMKEKGDIPEGYSVSREKKERFSLILESASTNQTSMYLCASSSVRSVRETQYFGPGTRLLVL.